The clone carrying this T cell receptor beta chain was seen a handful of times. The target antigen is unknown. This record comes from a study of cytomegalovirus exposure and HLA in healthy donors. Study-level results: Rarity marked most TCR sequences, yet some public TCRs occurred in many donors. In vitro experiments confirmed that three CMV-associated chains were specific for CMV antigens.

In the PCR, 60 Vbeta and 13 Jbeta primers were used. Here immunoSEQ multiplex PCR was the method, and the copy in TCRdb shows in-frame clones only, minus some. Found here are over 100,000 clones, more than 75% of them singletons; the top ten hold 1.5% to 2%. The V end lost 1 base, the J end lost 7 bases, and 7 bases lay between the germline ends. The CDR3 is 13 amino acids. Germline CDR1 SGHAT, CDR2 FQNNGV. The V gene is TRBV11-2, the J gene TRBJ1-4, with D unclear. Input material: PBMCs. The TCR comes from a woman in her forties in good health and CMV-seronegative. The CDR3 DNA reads TGTGCCAGCAGCTTAGGGCAAAGTGAAAAACTGTTTTTT. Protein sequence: CASSLGQSEKLFF.